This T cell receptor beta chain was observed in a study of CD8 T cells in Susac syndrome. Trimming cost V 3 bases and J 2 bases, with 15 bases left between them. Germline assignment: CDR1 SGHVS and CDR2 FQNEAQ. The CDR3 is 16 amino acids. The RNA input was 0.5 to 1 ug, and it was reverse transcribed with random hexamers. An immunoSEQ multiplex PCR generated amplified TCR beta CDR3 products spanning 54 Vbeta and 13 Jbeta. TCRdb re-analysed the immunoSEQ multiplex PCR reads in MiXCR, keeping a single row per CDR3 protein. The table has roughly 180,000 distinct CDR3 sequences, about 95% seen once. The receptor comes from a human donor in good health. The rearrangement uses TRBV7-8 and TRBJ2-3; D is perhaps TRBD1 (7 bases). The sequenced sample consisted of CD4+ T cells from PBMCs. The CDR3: CASSFRGASNTDTQYF. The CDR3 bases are TGTGCCAGCAGCTTCAGGGGGGCTAGTAACACAGATACGCAGTATTTT.